The 23 T cell receptor beta chains below come from one sample, sequenced in a study of T cells in Graves' hyperthyroidism and ophthalmopathy. RNA transcripts gave rise to amplified TCR beta CDR3 regions. TCR CDR3 underwent first-round RT-PCR with the HTBI primer set. MiXCR, run by TCRdb on the multiplex PCR reads, gives a single entry per CDR3 protein. Here the sample spans roughly 740,000 distinct CDR3 sequences, about a sixth being singletons. The material sequenced was blood. The receptors were sampled from a man younger than 35 with Graves' hyperthyroidism.

This clonotype was seen a handful of times. The V and J genes are TRBV29-1 and TRBJ2-7; TRBD1 aligns across 8 bases. In germline, CDR1 is SQVTM, CDR2 ANQGSEA. V lost 7 bases to trimming and J lost 0 bases; unmatched junction nucleotides: 8. CDR3 length equals 14 residues. CDR3 protein: CSARFGQGSYEQYF. CDR3 bases: TGCAGCGCCCGCTTCGGACAGGGCTCCTACGAGCAGTACTTC.

This clonotype came up many times. The CDR3 here is CASSSIGGTDTQYF. The CDR3 bases are TGTGCCAGCAGTTCTATCGGAGGCACAGATACGCAGTATTTT. V is TRBV28 and J is TRBJ2-3; D uncertain. The ends were cut back, 4 bases at V and 1 base at J, with 9 bases in the middle. There are 14 residues in the CDR3. Germline-derived CDR1 and CDR2 are MDHEN and SYDVKM.

This clonotype showed up many times. The V gene is TRBV2, the J gene TRBJ2-3, with D perhaps matching TRBD1 (7 bases). V gave up 7 bases and J gave up 2 bases, with 13 bases separating them. The germline CDR1 and CDR2 sequences are SNHLY and FYNNEI. The CDR3 extends over 14 amino acids. The CDR3 coding sequence is TGTGCCAGCAAGGAGGGGACAGCCACAGATACGCAGTATTTT. This codes for CASKEGTATDTQYF.

V usage is TRBV6-1 and J usage is TRBJ1-1; perhaps TRBD1 as D (6 bases). V lost 6 bases and J lost 6, with 17 bases in between. Germline loops: CDR1 MNHNS, CDR2 SASEGT. The CDR3 is made up of 14 amino acids. CDR3 sequence reads: CASSRIQGWAEAFF. In DNA, the CDR3 is TGTGCCAGCAGCCGGATACAGGGTTGGGCTGAAGCTTTCTTT.

This clonotype appeared a few times. The chain has TRBV27 and TRBJ2-3; possibly TRBD2 for D (5 bases). This CDR3 has 14 amino acids. CDR1 MNHEY and CDR2 SMNVEV come from the germline V gene (reference sequence). Trimming stripped 5 bases from V and 5 bases from J, with 14 bases between. The CDR3 region is CASSLASLEDTQYF. The CDR3 nucleotides are TGTGCCAGCAGTCTAGCCTCACTTGAAGATACGCAGTATTTT.

This clonotype has more than one count but fewer than ten. The CDR3 is CASSLEDEKLFF. In DNA form, the CDR3 reads TGTGCCAGCAGCTTGGAAGATGAAAAACTGTTTTTT. V is TRBV5-8 and J is TRBJ1-4; no clear D gene. Trimming stripped 0 bases from V and 6 bases from J, with 3 bases between. The germline V gene has CDR1 SGHTS and CDR2 YDEGEE. CDR3 length: 12 residues.

There are a few counts of this clonotype. The V and J genes are TRBV20-1 and TRBJ1-1; D uncertain. Germline CDR1 DFQATT, CDR2 SNEGSKA (reference sequence). This CDR3 has 15 amino acids. Between the trimmed V and J ends, which lost 0 bases and 5 bases, there was a span of 16 bases. The CDR3 DNA reads as TGCAGTGCTAGAGATCTTGCCGGGTTGGGAACTGAAGCTTTCTTT. Translation gives CSARDLAGLGTEAFF.

This clonotype was seen repeatedly, ten times or more. The genes are TRBV28 and TRBJ2-5, with a weak D call TRBD2 (5 bases). Germline CDR1 and CDR2: MDHEN and SYDVKM. With 3 bases removed from V and 5 bases from J, the gap between germline ends came to 10 bases. The CDR3 has 13 residues. The CDR3, as DNA: TGTGCCAGCAGTTTGTGGGAGCTGGAGACCCAGTACTTC. Translated: CASSLWELETQYF.

The chain recombines TRBV7-2 with TRBJ2-7, with 10 positions matching TRBD2. The CDR3 is made up of 13 amino acids. The ends lost 8 bases at V and 6 bases at J; junction bases unmatched: 7. Germline CDR1 SGHTA, CDR2 FQGNSA. This CDR3 reads CASGASGGSEQYF. CDR3 DNA sequence: TGTGCCAGCGGAGCTAGCGGGGGTTCCGAGCAGTACTTC.

This clonotype occurred many times. The V call is TRBV10-3, the J call TRBJ2-1; no reliable D call. Looked up from germline, CDR1 is ENHRY and CDR2 is SYGVKD. The CDR3 runs 13 residues. The germline V and J ends were trimmed by 4 bases and 9 bases, with 13 bases remaining between them. CDR3 protein: CAISVTPSVEQFF. CDR3 coding DNA: TGTGCCATCAGTGTGACTCCCTCGGTTGAGCAGTTCTTC.

This chain joins TRBV20-1 and TRBJ2-7; 8 bases agree with TRBD1. The CDR3 spans 13 residues. V shed 3 bases, J shed 4 bases, and the junction held 5 bases outside the gene matches. Per germline, CDR1 DFQATT and CDR2 SNEGSKA (reference sequence). CDR3 sequence: CSASDRGKYEQYF. In DNA form, the CDR3 reads TGCAGTGCTAGTGACAGGGGCAAGTACGAGCAGTACTTC.

The V call is TRBV7-9, the J call TRBJ2-1; 14 bases are a match to TRBD2. Per germline, CDR1 SEHNR and CDR2 FQNEAQ (reference sequence). After removal of 5 bases from V and 5 bases from J, the junction contained 2 bases not matched to a gene. This CDR3 has 15 residues. The CDR3 here is CASSQTSGRDNEQFF. CDR3 DNA sequence: TGTGCCAGCAGCCAGACTAGCGGGAGGGACAATGAGCAGTTCTTC.

Ten or more counts support this clonotype. V usage is TRBV12-3 or TRBV12-4 and J usage is TRBJ2-7, with D tentatively TRBD2 (6 bases). V dropped 2 bases and J dropped 7 bases, with 12 bases sitting between them. CDR3 size: 13 residues. The CDR3 reads CASSLTTAGEQYF. For the CDR3, the DNA is TGTGCCAGCAGTTTAACGACGGCGGGGGAGCAGTACTTC.

This chain links TRBV29-1 with TRBJ2-5; 10 bases are a match to TRBD1. Trimming cost V 6 bases and J 5 bases; bases outside gene matches: 9. Per the germline V gene, CDR1 is SQVTM and CDR2 is ANQGSEA. The CDR3 consists of 14 residues. The CDR3 sequence is CSVVDRGRGETQYF. The CDR3 DNA is TGCAGCGTAGTGGACAGGGGGAGGGGCGAGACCCAGTACTTC.

V gene TRBV19 combines with J gene TRBJ1-2; D gene unclear. Per the germline V gene, CDR1 is LNHDA and CDR2 is SQIVND (reference sequence). The CDR3 covers 13 residues. Between the trimmed V and J ends, which lost 7 bases and 6 bases, there was a span of 15 bases. CDR3 sequence: CASMGYLPNGYTF. CDR3 nucleotides: TGTGCCAGTATGGGGTACCTACCCAATGGCTACACCTTC.

The chain joins TRBV4-1 to TRBJ2-1; 11 positions agree with TRBD2. V was clipped by 2 bases and J by 4 bases; unmatched bases: 10. The CDR3 runs to 18 residues. Germline CDR1 is MGHRA and CDR2 is YSYEKL. The CDR3 bases are TGCGCCAGCAGCCAATTACAATCCGGGACTAGCGGATACAATGAGCAGTTCTTC. Encoded protein: CASSQLQSGTSGYNEQFF.

This clonotype was detected a few times. The chain employs TRBV2 and TRBJ2-7; no reliable D call. V gave up 9 bases and J gave up 1 base, with 4 bases separating them. This CDR3 is 10 amino acids long. CDR1 SNHLY and CDR2 FYNNEI come from the germline V gene. CDR3 in amino acids: CASWSYEQYF. Written as DNA, the CDR3 is TGTGCCAGTTGGTCCTACGAGCAGTACTTC.

V gene TRBV6-5 combines with J gene TRBJ2-1; 11 nucleotides agree with TRBD2. The V gene end was trimmed by 5 bases and the J gene end by 10 bases; junction bases not matched to a gene: 4. The CDR3 is made up of 13 amino acids. Germline CDR1 reads MNHEY; CDR2 reads SVGAGI. Here the CDR3 reads CASSHRLAGEQFF. The CDR3 bases are TGTGCCAGCAGTCACAGACTAGCGGGAGAGCAGTTCTTC.

This clonotype showed up just a few times. The chain joins TRBV3-1 to TRBJ2-3, with D tentatively TRBD1 or TRBD2 (5 bases each). The CDR3 is made up of 17 amino acids. Germline values: CDR1 LGHDT, CDR2 YNNKEL (reference sequence). The germline V and J ends were trimmed by 1 base and 7 bases, with 21 bases remaining between them. CDR3: CASSQVDPGTGPNTQYF. The DNA for the CDR3 is TGTGCCAGCAGCCAAGTCGATCCAGGGACGGGCCCCAATACGCAGTATTTT.

This clonotype has more than one count but fewer than ten. V gene TRBV29-1 combines with J gene TRBJ2-5; 15 bases match TRBD2. Trimming cost V 7 bases and J 2 bases; bases outside gene matches: 5. Germline CDR1 SQVTM, CDR2 ANQGSEA. This CDR3 has 15 residues. The CDR3 loop reads CSAGLAGGPQETQYF. The DNA for the CDR3 is TGCAGCGCCGGACTAGCGGGAGGGCCGCAAGAGACCCAGTACTTC. The whole variable domain, remainder taken from reference TRBV29-1 and TRBJ2-5, is SAVISQKPSRDICQRGTSLTIQCQVDSQVTMMFWYRQQPGQSLTLIATANQGSEATYESGFVIDKFPISRPNLTFSTLTVSNMSPEDSSIYLCSAGLAGGPQETQYFGPGTRLLVL.

This clonotype has more than one count but fewer than ten. The gene calls are TRBV7-6 and TRBJ2-2; D may be TRBD2 (5 bases). In germline, CDR1 is SGHVS, CDR2 FNYEAQ. Trimming took off 0 bases at V and 6 bases at J, with 14 bases between the two ends. The CDR3 runs to 16 residues. The CDR3 region is CASSLAPGKISGELFF. DNA for the CDR3: TGTGCCAGCAGCTTAGCGCCCGGGAAAATCTCCGGGGAGCTGTTTTTT.

This clonotype occurred a few times. The chain is built from TRBV2 and TRBJ2-7; D ambiguous. V gave up 5 bases and J gave up 4 bases, with 15 bases separating them. The germline V gene encodes CDR1 SNHLY and CDR2 FYNNEI. CDR3 length equals 14 residues. In DNA form, the CDR3 reads TGTGCCAGCAGTTCCTTCCATATTAATTACGAGCAGTACTTC. This codes for CASSSFHINYEQYF. The full variable domain, completed using reference TRBV2 and TRBJ2-7, is EPEVTQTPSHQVTQMGQEVILRCVPISNHLYFYWYRQILGQKVEFLVSFYNNEISEKSEIFDDQFSVERPDGSNFTLKIRSTKLEDSAMYFCASSSFHINYEQYFGPGTRLTVT.

Only a few counts were recorded for this clonotype. The chain carries TRBV20-1 and TRBJ2-1, with 13 bases aligning to TRBD2. V lost 1 base to trimming and J lost 6 bases; unmatched junction nucleotides: 3. Germline CDR1 reads DFQATT; CDR2 reads SNEGSKA (reference sequence). The CDR3 covers 15 residues. This CDR3 is CSARGTSGSLNEQFF. CDR3 DNA: TGCAGTGCTAGAGGGACTAGCGGGAGCCTCAATGAGCAGTTCTTC.